A selection of T cell receptor beta chains follows, all from one sample in a study of cytomegalovirus exposure and HLA in healthy donors. Sequencing used immunoSEQ multiplex PCR; TCRdb keeps in-frame clones, though not all of them. The sample comprises around 95,000 clones, about 74% of which are singletons, and 1.5% to 2% rests with the top ten. The material sequenced was PBMCs. These receptors were collected from a male donor in good health and CMV-seronegative. CDR3s include the opening cysteine and the closing phenylalanine or tryptophan. A D gene is named only where the DNA matches it firmly. Some rows have no size entry. The others give once, few or many, or a class for an expanded clone.

d_call: .
v_call: TRBV28
clone_size: .
cdr3_aa: CASSFPGFNYYEQYF

d_call: TRBD2
v_call: TRBV7-9
clone_size: .
cdr3_aa: CASSLRGLASTGELFF

d_call: TRBD1
v_call: TRBV5-6
clone_size: .
cdr3_aa: CASSLALTGPGNTIYF

d_call: .
v_call: TRBV5-1
clone_size: once
cdr3_aa: CASSFSGSSTDTQYF

d_call: .
v_call: TRBV6-6
clone_size: .
cdr3_aa: CASSPQGNTEAFF

d_call: TRBD2
v_call: TRBV11-2
clone_size: .
cdr3_aa: CASSQELAPEQFF

d_call: .
v_call: TRBV10-3
clone_size: .
cdr3_aa: CAISESGSTNEKLFF

d_call: .
v_call: TRBV5-1
clone_size: .
cdr3_aa: CASSGPGTKEAFF

d_call: .
v_call: TRBV30
clone_size: .
cdr3_aa: CAWSSSSYNSPLHF

d_call: TRBD1
v_call: TRBV4-2
clone_size: .
cdr3_aa: CASSRTGGMNTEAFF

d_call: TRBD1
v_call: TRBV28
clone_size: .
cdr3_aa: CATSTGREQYF

d_call: .
v_call: TRBV19
clone_size: once
cdr3_aa: CASSIGRARNEKLFF

d_call: .
v_call: TRBV28
clone_size: .
cdr3_aa: CASSPRLTSYEQYF

d_call: .
v_call: TRBV5-1
clone_size: .
cdr3_aa: CASSRTSTNEKLFF

d_call: TRBD1
v_call: TRBV6-6
clone_size: .
cdr3_aa: CASSYYRQGDYEQYF

d_call: TRBD1
v_call: TRBV15
clone_size: few
cdr3_aa: CATSRDKTGRQYF

d_call: .
v_call: TRBV5-4
clone_size: .
cdr3_aa: CASSLSRVESNEQFF

d_call: .
v_call: TRBV4-1
clone_size: .
cdr3_aa: CASSQMQGSSTDTQYF

d_call: TRBD1
v_call: TRBV27
clone_size: .
cdr3_aa: CASSPAGTGRLNTEAFF

d_call: TRBD2
v_call: TRBV5-4
clone_size: .
cdr3_aa: CASSRTSGSSDTQYF

d_call: .
v_call: TRBV7-6
clone_size: few
cdr3_aa: CASSLVEGSNQPQHF

d_call: .
v_call: TRBV5-4
clone_size: .
cdr3_aa: CASSLGAVSGANVLTF

d_call: .
v_call: TRBV4-2
clone_size: few
cdr3_aa: CASSQAMGEDYEQFF

d_call: TRBD1
v_call: TRBV27
clone_size: .
cdr3_aa: CASSDRANEQYF

d_call: .
v_call: TRBV4-3
clone_size: .
cdr3_aa: CASSQEGISGRPLNEQFF

d_call: TRBD2
v_call: TRBV5-8
clone_size: .
cdr3_aa: CASGYGGGQEQYF

d_call: TRBD1
v_call: TRBV5-1
clone_size: .
cdr3_aa: CASSWTGGEAGELFF

d_call: .
v_call: TRBV7-2
clone_size: .
cdr3_aa: CASSLVRSSGNTIYF

d_call: TRBD1
v_call: TRBV11-3
clone_size: .
cdr3_aa: CASSLFGQDSYEQYF

d_call: .
v_call: TRBV2
clone_size: few
cdr3_aa: CASREPEPYGYTF

d_call: TRBD1
v_call: TRBV29-1
clone_size: .
cdr3_aa: CSVEGQPMNYNEQFF

d_call: .
v_call: TRBV5-1
clone_size: .
cdr3_aa: CASSVGLAGNTEAFF

d_call: TRBD2
v_call: TRBV27
clone_size: .
cdr3_aa: CASSPGTSGYEQYF

d_call: TRBD2
v_call: TRBV6-5
clone_size: few
cdr3_aa: CASSYSGTSNNEQFF

d_call: TRBD1
v_call: TRBV19
clone_size: once
cdr3_aa: CASRRPGQGYEQYF

d_call: TRBD1
v_call: TRBV18
clone_size: few
cdr3_aa: CASSQSGTAAYEQYF

d_call: TRBD1
v_call: TRBV6-6
clone_size: .
cdr3_aa: CASSKGADLAKNIQYF

d_call: .
v_call: TRBV30
clone_size: .
cdr3_aa: CAWAAGGNQPQHF

d_call: .
v_call: TRBV6-5
clone_size: .
cdr3_aa: CASSYLDRTPYEQYF

d_call: TRBD1
v_call: TRBV28
clone_size: .
cdr3_aa: CASSLWDRVVGNQPQHF